This is a list of T cell receptor beta chains from one sample in a study of blood T cell repertoires in COVID-19. Libraries were prepared by immunoSEQ multiplex PCR; TCRdb keeps only in-frame clonotypes and omits some of them. The sample has more than 140,000 clones, around 84% seen once. Sample: peripheral blood. Receptors were obtained from a woman in her 50s in a cohort sampled during active or convalescent COVID-19. Each CDR3 is given with its conserved first and last residue. A D gene is named only where the DNA matches it firmly. For some rows the clone size is stated as once, few or many, or as a class when expanded; others skip it.

D gene	V gene	J gene	clone size	CDR3 protein	CDR3 DNA
.	TRBV6-6	TRBJ1-1	.	CASSYRSPEAFF	TGTGCCAGCAGTTACCGGAGCCCTGAAGCTTTCTTT
TRBD2	TRBV7-3	TRBJ2-1	.	CASSPTSGGSGEQFF	TGTGCCAGCAGTCCGACTAGCGGGGGGAGTGGTGAGCAGTTCTTC
.	TRBV11-2	TRBJ1-2	.	CASSAHGFKGHGYTF	TGTGCCAGCAGCGCCCACGGGTTTAAAGGTCATGGCTACACCTTC
TRBD1	TRBV19	TRBJ1-5	.	CASSILGTGDQPQHF	TGTGCCAGTAGTATACTTGGTACAGGGGATCAGCCCCAGCATTTT
.	TRBV5-1	TRBJ1-6	.	CASSLTQGLNSPLHF	TGCGCCAGCAGCTTAACACAGGGATTAAATTCACCCCTCCACTTT
TRBD1	TRBV10-3	TRBJ1-6	.	CAISEGDSSPLHF	TGTGCCATCAGTGAAGGGGACAGTTCACCCCTCCACTTT
.	TRBV19	TRBJ1-5	.	CASSIGGQFSNQPQHF	TGTGCCAGTAGTATCGGGGGGCAGTTTAGCAATCAGCCCCAGCATTTT
.	TRBV18	TRBJ1-3	.	CASSLGLYSGNTIYF	TGTGCCAGCTCACTAGGACTTTACTCTGGAAACACCATATATTTT
.	TRBV6-4	TRBJ2-3	.	CASSEMTGGDTQYF	TGTGCCAGCAGCGAGATGACAGGCGGAGATACGCAGTATTTT
TRBD2	TRBV6-6	TRBJ2-5	many	CASSYTGGGETQYF	TGTGCCAGCAGTTACACAGGCGGGGGAGAGACCCAGTACTTC
TRBD1	TRBV11-2	TRBJ1-6	.	CASSPRQGVGSPLHF	TGTGCCAGCAGCCCGCGGCAGGGGGTGGGTTCACCCCTCCACTTT
TRBD1	TRBV5-4	TRBJ2-7	once	CASSPGQGLYEQYF	TGTGCCAGCAGCCCGGGACAGGGGCTCTACGAGCAGTACTTC
.	TRBV27	TRBJ2-2	.	CASSSTGVGNTGELFF	TGTGCCAGCAGTTCCACAGGTGTGGGGAACACCGGGGAGCTGTTTTTT
.	TRBV7-7	TRBJ2-1	.	CASSLAPGSYNEQFF	TGTGCTAGCAGCTTAGCCCCGGGCTCCTACAATGAGCAGTTCTTC
.	TRBV30	TRBJ1-1	.	CAWSPTTGLGTEAFF	TGTGCCTGGAGCCCTACCACAGGGTTAGGCACTGAAGCTTTCTTT
TRBD2	TRBV10-2	TRBJ2-3	.	CASSESGLAGDTDTQYF	TGCGCCAGCAGTGAGTCGGGACTAGCGGGGGACACAGATACGCAGTATTTT
TRBD2	TRBV19	TRBJ2-3	.	CASTWAGGRTDTQYF	TGTGCCAGTACGTGGGCGGGGGGACGCACAGATACGCAGTATTTT
TRBD1	TRBV29-1	TRBJ1-3	.	CSVSDREGKLAGNTIYF	TGCAGCGTTTCGGACAGGGAAGGAAAATTGGCTGGAAACACCATATATTTT
.	TRBV10-3	TRBJ2-5	.	CAISDRGGGSETQYF	TGTGCCATCAGTGACAGGGGTGGGGGAAGCGAGACCCAGTACTTC
TRBD2	TRBV5-3	TRBJ2-2	few	CARSTPPPSGGGNTGELFF	TGTGCCAGAAGCACCCCTCCCCCGAGCGGGGGGGGAAACACCGGGGAGCTGTTTTTT
TRBD1	TRBV7-9	TRBJ1-1	.	CASSATGEPGAFF	TGTGCCAGCAGCGCCACAGGGGAACCTGGAGCTTTCTTT
.	TRBV21-1	TRBJ1-2	.	CASSAKNRGDGYTF	TGTGCCAGCAGCGCCAAAAACAGGGGTGATGGCTACACCTTC
TRBD2	TRBV5-1	TRBJ2-3	.	CASSLSGLALDTQYF	TGCGCCAGCAGCTTGAGTGGACTAGCGTTGGATACGCAGTATTTT
.	TRBV24-1	TRBJ2-3	.	CATSDPYTDTQYF	TGTGCCACCAGTGATCCCTACACAGATACGCAGTATTTT
TRBD2	TRBV7-9	TRBJ2-1	.	CASRGPGLAGGGNEQFF	TGTGCCAGCAGGGGCCCGGGACTAGCGGGGGGCGGCAATGAGCAGTTCTTC
.	TRBV9	TRBJ2-3	.	CASSVAGGPPDTQYF	TGTGCCAGCAGCGTAGCGGGGGGCCCCCCAGATACGCAGTATTTT
.	TRBV13	TRBJ2-2	.	CASRAGANTGELFF	TGTGCCAGCAGGGCAGGGGCGAACACCGGGGAGCTGTTTTTT
.	TRBV6-5	TRBJ2-6	few	CASSYRRVSGANVLTF	TGTGCCAGCAGTTACAGGAGGGTCTCTGGGGCCAACGTCCTGACTTTC
.	TRBV19	TRBJ2-5	many	CASSRDYQETQYF	TGTGCCAGTAGTAGGGACTACCAAGAGACCCAGTACTTC
.	TRBV7-2	TRBJ2-1	.	CASSLVTSGVVEQFF	TGTGCCAGCAGCTTAGTGACTAGTGGGGTAGTTGAGCAGTTCTTC
.	TRBV30	TRBJ2-5	few	CAWSVSGGYGETQYF	TGTGCCTGGAGTGTCTCTGGCGGCTACGGGGAGACCCAGTACTTC
.	TRBV6-1	TRBJ2-1	.	CASSELSYADNEQFF	TGTGCCAGCAGTGAACTTTCGTATGCGGACAATGAGCAGTTCTTC
.	TRBV4-1	TRBJ1-1	.	CASSQGFHVVGAAIMNTEAFF	TGCGCCAGCAGCCAAGGATTTCATGTCGTGGGGGCCGCAATTATGAACACTGAAGCTTTCTTT
TRBD1	TRBV9	TRBJ1-1	.	CASSHNPNRGMNTEAFF	TGTGCCAGCAGCCACAACCCTAACAGGGGCATGAACACTGAAGCTTTCTTT
.	TRBV27	TRBJ1-2	.	CASKAPGGGGYTF	TGTGCCAGCAAAGCACCGGGGGGAGGTGGCTACACCTTC
TRBD2	TRBV6-4	TRBJ2-5	once	CARSPSGDLQETQYF	TGTGCCAGATCCCCTAGCGGGGACCTCCAAGAGACCCAGTACTTC
.	TRBV21-1	TRBJ1-4	.	CASRGGLRNEKLFF	TGTGCCAGCAGGGGAGGACTCCGGAATGAAAAACTGTTTTTT
.	TRBV19	TRBJ1-2	few	CASSIGGTVTYGYTF	TGTGCCAGTAGTATCGGGGGAACAGTCACCTATGGCTACACCTTC
TRBD1	TRBV5-1	TRBJ1-2	few	CASSVGQGLNYGYTF	TGCGCCAGCAGCGTGGGACAGGGCCTAAACTATGGCTACACCTTC
TRBD1	TRBV6-5	TRBJ2-4	.	CASSLERAGGAGIQYF	TGTGCCAGCAGTTTAGAGAGGGCAGGGGGCGCTGGCATTCAGTACTTC